The clone carrying this T cell receptor beta chain has just a few counts. Its antigen remains unknown. The source of the sample is a study of TIL therapy for anti-PD-1-resistant metastatic lung cancer. Study details: Half of patients were current or former smokers.

Study-wide points: Many TIL product clones were absent from baseline tumor, suggesting clonal contraction.

The time point was: pre-treatment sample, taken before nivolumab and TIL therapy. The tumor samples were excised metastases, mostly pleural nodules or supraclavicular lymph nodes. Stage 4 NSCLC adults joined between late 2017 and January 2020. The immunoSEQ assay was v3. The table came from immunoSEQ multiplex PCR; TCRdb's copy has only in-frame clones and leaves some out. The sample gives roughly 6,300 clones, about 66% of which show up once; about a sixth is in the top ten. V lost 3 bases and J lost 1, with 13 bases in between. Germline lookup yields CDR1 LGHDT and CDR2 YNNKEL (reference sequence). The CDR3 covers 15 residues.

The rearrangement joins TRBV3-1 (or the pseudogene TRBV3-2) to TRBJ2-7; a possible D gene is TRBD2 (6 bases). The receptor's source is a person aged 25 to 80 with non-small cell lung cancer. This specimen consisted of tumor tissue, obtained at baseline. The chain's CDR3 is CASSHMRGPSYEQYF. CDR3 nucleotides: TGTGCCAGCAGCCACATGCGGGGTCCGTCCTACGAGCAGTACTTC.